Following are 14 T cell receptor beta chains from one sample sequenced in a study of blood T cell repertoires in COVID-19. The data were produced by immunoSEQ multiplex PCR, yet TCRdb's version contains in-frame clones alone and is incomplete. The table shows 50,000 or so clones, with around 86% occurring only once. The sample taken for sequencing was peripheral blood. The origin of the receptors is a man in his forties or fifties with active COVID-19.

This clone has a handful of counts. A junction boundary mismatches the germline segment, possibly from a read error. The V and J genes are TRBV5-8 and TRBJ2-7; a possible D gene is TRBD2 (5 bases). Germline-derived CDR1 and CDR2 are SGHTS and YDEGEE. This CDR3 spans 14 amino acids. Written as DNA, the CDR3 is TGTGCCGGCAGTCTCCGAGGGCGAAACTACGAGCAGTACTTC. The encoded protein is CAGSLRGRNYEQYF.

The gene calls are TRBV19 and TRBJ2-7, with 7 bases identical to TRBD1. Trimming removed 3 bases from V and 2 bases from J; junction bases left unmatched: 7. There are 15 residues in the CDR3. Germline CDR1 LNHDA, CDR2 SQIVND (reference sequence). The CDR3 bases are TGTGCCAGTAGTATTACGACAGGGAGTCCCTACGAGCAGTACTTC. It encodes CASSITTGSPYEQYF.

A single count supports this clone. CDR3 residues: CASSGPGQPRYEQYF. As DNA, the CDR3 is TGTGCCAGCAGCGGCCCCGGACAGCCAAGGTACGAGCAGTACTTC. The rearrangement uses TRBV21-1 and TRBJ2-7; the DNA was not compared with TRBD1, the D call given in the table. TRBV21-1 is listed as a pseudogene. This CDR3 is 15 amino acids long.

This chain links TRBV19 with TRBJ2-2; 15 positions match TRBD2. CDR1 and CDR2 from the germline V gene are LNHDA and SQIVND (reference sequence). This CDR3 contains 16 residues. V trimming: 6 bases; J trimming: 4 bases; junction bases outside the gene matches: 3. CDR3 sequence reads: CASSWTSGRGTGELFF. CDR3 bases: TGTGCCAGTAGCTGGACTAGCGGGAGGGGCACCGGGGAGCTGTTTTTT.

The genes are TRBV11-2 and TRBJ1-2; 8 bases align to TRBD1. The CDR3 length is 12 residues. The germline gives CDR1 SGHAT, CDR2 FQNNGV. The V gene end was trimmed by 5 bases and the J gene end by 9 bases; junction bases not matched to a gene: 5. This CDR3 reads CASSRTGMSYTF. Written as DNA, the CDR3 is TGTGCCAGCAGCCGGACAGGGATGAGCTACACCTTC.

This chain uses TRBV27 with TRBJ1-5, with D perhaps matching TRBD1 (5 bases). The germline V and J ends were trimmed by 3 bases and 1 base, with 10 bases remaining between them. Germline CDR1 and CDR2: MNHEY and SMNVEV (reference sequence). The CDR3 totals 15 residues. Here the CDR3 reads CASSFGAASNQPQHF. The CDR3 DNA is TGTGCCAGCAGTTTTGGGGCAGCAAGCAATCAGCCCCAGCATTTT.

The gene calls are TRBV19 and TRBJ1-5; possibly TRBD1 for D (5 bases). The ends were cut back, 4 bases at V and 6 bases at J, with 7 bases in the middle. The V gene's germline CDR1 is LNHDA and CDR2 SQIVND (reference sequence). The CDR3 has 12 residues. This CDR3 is CASSTGGQPQHF. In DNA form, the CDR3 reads TGTGCCAGTAGTACGGGGGGTCAGCCCCAGCATTTT. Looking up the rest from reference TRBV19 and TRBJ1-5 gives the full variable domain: DGGITQSPKYLFRKEGQNVTLSCEQNLNHDAMYWYRQDPGQGLRLIYYSQIVNDFQKGDIAEGYSVSREKKESFPLTVTSAQKNPTAFYLCASSTGGQPQHFGDGTRLSIL.

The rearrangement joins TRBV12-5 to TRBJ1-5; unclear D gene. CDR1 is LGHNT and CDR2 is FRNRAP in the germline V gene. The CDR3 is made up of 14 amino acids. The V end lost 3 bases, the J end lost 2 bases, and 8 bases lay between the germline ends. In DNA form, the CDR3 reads TGTGCTAGTGGTTTAAGGCAGGGCAATCAGCCCCAGCATTTT. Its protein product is CASGLRQGNQPQHF.

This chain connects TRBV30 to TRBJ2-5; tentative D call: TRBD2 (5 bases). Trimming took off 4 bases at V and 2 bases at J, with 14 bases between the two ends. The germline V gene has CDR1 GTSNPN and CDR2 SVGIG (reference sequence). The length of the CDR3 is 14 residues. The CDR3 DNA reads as TGTGCCTGGAATGGGGATCGGGGTCAAGAGACCCAGTACTTC. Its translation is CAWNGDRGQETQYF.

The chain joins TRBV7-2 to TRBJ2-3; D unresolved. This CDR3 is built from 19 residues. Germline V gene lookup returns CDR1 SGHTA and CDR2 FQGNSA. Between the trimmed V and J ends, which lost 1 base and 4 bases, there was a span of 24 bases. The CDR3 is CASSLDPMVARSQSDTQYF. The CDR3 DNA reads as TGTGCCAGCAGCTTAGACCCAATGGTAGCCCGCAGCCAGTCAGATACGCAGTATTTT.

CDR3 coding DNA: TGTGCCAGCAGCCAAAGGGGGACAGGGGATGGCTACACCTTC. Translating it yields CASSQRGTGDGYTF. This chain uses TRBV7-2 with TRBJ1-2, with 10 bases matching TRBD1. Per the germline V gene, CDR1 is SGHTA and CDR2 is FQGNSA. This CDR3 is 14 amino acids long. J was trimmed by 6 bases and V by 5 bases; bases with no gene match: 6.

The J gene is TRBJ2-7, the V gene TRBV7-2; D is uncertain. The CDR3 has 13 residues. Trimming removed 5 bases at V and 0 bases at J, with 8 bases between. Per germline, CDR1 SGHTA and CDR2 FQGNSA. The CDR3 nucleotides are TGTGCCAGCAGCGCTCCCAGCTCCTACGAGCAGTACTTC. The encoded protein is CASSAPSSYEQYF. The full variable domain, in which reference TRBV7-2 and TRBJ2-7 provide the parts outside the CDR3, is GAGVSQSPSNKVTEKGKDVELRCDPISGHTALYWYRQSLGQGLEFLIYFQGNSAPDKSGLPSDRFSAERTGGSVSTLTIQRTQQEDSAVYLCASSAPSSYEQYFGPGTRLTVT.

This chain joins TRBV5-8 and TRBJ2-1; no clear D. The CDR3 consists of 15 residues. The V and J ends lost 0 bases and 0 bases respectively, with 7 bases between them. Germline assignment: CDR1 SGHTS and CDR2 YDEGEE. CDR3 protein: CASSLDLSSYNEQFF. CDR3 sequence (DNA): TGTGCCAGCAGCTTGGACTTGAGCTCCTACAATGAGCAGTTCTTC.

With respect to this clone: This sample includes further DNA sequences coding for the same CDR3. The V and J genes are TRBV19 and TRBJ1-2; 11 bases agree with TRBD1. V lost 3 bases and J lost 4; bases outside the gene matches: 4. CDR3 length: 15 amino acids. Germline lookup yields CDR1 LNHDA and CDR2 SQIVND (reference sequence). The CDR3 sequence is CASSIAGTGGYGYTF. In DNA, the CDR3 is TGTGCCAGTAGTATTGCTGGGACAGGGGGCTATGGCTACACCTTC.